Listed below are T cell receptor beta chains from one sample, sequenced in a study of pediatric ulcerative colitis. Clones were sequenced by immunoSEQ multiplex PCR, and TCRdb holds only the in-frame ones, with some missing. The table has 17,000 or so clones, roughly 70% seen once. Sequenced input: gut tissue. The receptors were sampled from a girl aged 10 to 17 with moderate ulcerative colitis. CDR3s include the opening cysteine and the closing phenylalanine or tryptophan. Fields, in order: clone size, J gene, D gene, V gene, CDR3 DNA, CDR3 protein. D genes are given only for firm matches. For some rows the clone size is stated as once, few or many, or as a class when expanded; others skip it.

>-|TRBJ2-1|TRBD2|TRBV7-3
TGTGCCAGCAGCCCCTACTTAGCGGGAGAGGGTGGAAATGAGCAGTTCTTC
CASSPYLAGEGGNEQFF
>-|TRBJ1-5|TRBD1|TRBV28
TGTGCCAGCCGGACAGGCATCAATCAGCCCCAGCATTTT
CASRTGINQPQHF
>-|TRBJ2-7|TRBD2|TRBV28
TGTGCCAGCAGCGCTCCTACAAGCGGGAGCCACGAGCAGTACTTC
CASSAPTSGSHEQYF
>-|TRBJ1-1|-|TRBV21-1
TGTGCCAGCGAACGTTCCAGGGGCGGAACGAACACTGAAGCTTTCTTT
CASERSRGGTNTEAFF
>-|TRBJ1-2|-|TRBV5-6
TGTGCCAGCAGCTTTCCCACGCGACAGACCTATTCCTATGGCTACACCTTC
CASSFPTRQTYSYGYTF
>few|TRBJ2-1|TRBD2|TRBV4-1
TGCGCCAGCAGCCAAGTTGCGCGGGAGAGATATGAGCAGTTCTTC
CASSQVARERYEQFF
>-|TRBJ1-2|TRBD1|TRBV12-5
TGTGCTAGTGGTCTGACAGGGGCCCGCTTCTATGGCTACACCTTC
CASGLTGARFYGYTF
>-|TRBJ1-1|-|TRBV5-1
TGCGCCAGCAGCCCTAGGACGGTGAACACTGAAGCTTTCTTT
CASSPRTVNTEAFF
>-|TRBJ1-1|-|TRBV11-2
TGTGCCAGCAGCCTGTACCCGGGGGGCGCTAGATTTGGTGACACTGAAGCTTTCTTT
CASSLYPGGARFGDTEAFF
>-|TRBJ1-6|-|TRBV19
TGTGCCAGTAGGACCCGGGGTAATTCACCCCTCCACTTT
CASRTRGNSPLHF
>few|TRBJ2-3|TRBD2|TRBV6-6
TGTGCCAGCAGTTACGCCCAGGGAGGGACAGATACGCAGTATTTT
CASSYAQGGTDTQYF
>once|TRBJ2-5|TRBD2|TRBV6-1
TGTGCCAGCAGTGAGATTCTAGCGGGACCACAAGAGACCCAGTACTTC
CASSEILAGPQETQYF